These 9 T cell receptor beta chains were sequenced from one sample in a study of CD8 T cells in ankylosing spondylitis. TCRdb ran MiXCR on the 5' RACE reads and lists one entry per CDR3 protein. The sample lists 150,000 to 200,000 distinct CDR3 sequences; 10% to 15% were seen once. Sequenced: blood, either unsorted or a sorted T cell fraction (not recorded which). The receptors originated from a male donor with ankylosing spondylitis or in good health (not recorded which).

The sample holds a few counts of this clonotype. This chain joins TRBV27 and TRBJ1-5; D is unresolved. Trimming shortened V by 2 bases and J by 0 bases, and 8 bases separated the two germline ends. The CDR3 extends over 15 amino acids. CDR1 MNHEY and CDR2 SMNVEV come from the germline V gene (reference sequence). The CDR3 loop is CASSLAPYSNQPQHF. The CDR3, as DNA: TGTGCCAGCAGTTTAGCCCCATATAGCAATCAGCCCCAGCATTTT.

The gene calls are TRBV29-1 and TRBJ2-3, with 9 positions matching TRBD1. With V trimmed by 5 bases and J by 6 bases, 15 bases remained unmatched. The CDR3 runs to 16 residues. Germline CDR1 is SQVTM and CDR2 is ANQGSEA. The CDR3 nucleotides are TGCAGCGTTTTTTACGCGGGACAGGGTTCTTCGGATACGCAGTATTTT. Translated: CSVFYAGQGSSDTQYF.

A few counts support this clonotype. This chain connects TRBV27 to TRBJ2-7, with 8 bases matching TRBD1. V gave up 2 bases and J gave up 9 bases; unmatched junction bases: 6. CDR3 length: 13 amino acids. Germline V CDR1 and CDR2: MNHEY, SMNVEV (reference sequence). The CDR3 DNA sequence: TGTGCCAGCAGTTTAGCATCGGGACAGGCGCAGTACTTC. This sequence encodes CASSLASGQAQYF.

The gene calls are TRBV20-1 and TRBJ2-7, with TRBD2 identical over 11 bases. Germline V gives CDR1 DFQATT, CDR2 SNEGSKA (reference sequence). Losses at the gene ends were 1 base for V and 4 bases for J; bases not matched to a gene: 3. This CDR3 spans 14 amino acids. The CDR3, as DNA: TGCAGTGCTAGAGGCGCTAGCGGGAGGTACGAGCAGTACTTC. It yields the protein CSARGASGRYEQYF.

This clonotype was recorded many times. This sequence joins TRBV29-1 and TRBJ2-1; D call uncertain. CDR1 is SQVTM and CDR2 is ANQGSEA in the germline V gene. Trimming took off 6 bases at V and 9 bases at J, with 15 bases between the two ends. CDR3 length equals 12 residues. The CDR3 reads CSVFILATEQFF. The CDR3 region has the DNA TGCAGCGTATTTATACTCGCGACTGAGCAGTTCTTC.

V usage is TRBV4-1 and J usage is TRBJ1-1, with no clear D. Germline V CDR1 and CDR2: MGHRA, YSYEKL. CDR3 length: 13 amino acids. V was pared by 3 bases and J by 1 base, with 6 bases between. CDR3 amino acids: CASSQRRNTEAFF. Written as DNA, the CDR3 is TGCGCCAGCAGCCAGCGGAGGAACACTGAAGCTTTCTTT.

V usage is TRBV2 and J usage is TRBJ2-7, with 9 nucleotides matching TRBD1. After removal of 5 bases from V and 1 base from J, the junction contained 6 bases not matched to a gene. This CDR3 is built from 15 residues. CDR1 and CDR2 from the germline V gene are SNHLY and FYNNEI. The CDR3 sequence is CASSWDRDPSYEQYF. As DNA, the CDR3 is TGTGCCAGCAGTTGGGACAGGGATCCTTCCTACGAGCAGTACTTC. The whole variable domain, filled in from reference TRBV2 and TRBJ2-7, reads EPEVTQTPSHQVTQMGQEVILRCVPISNHLYFYWYRQILGQKVEFLVSFYNNEISEKSEIFDDQFSVERPDGSNFTLKIRSTKLEDSAMYFCASSWDRDPSYEQYFGPGTRLTVT.

This clonotype was observed a handful of times. This rearrangement joins TRBV10-3 to TRBJ2-7, with TRBD2 identical over 14 bases. Germline CDR1 ENHRY, CDR2 SYGVKD. CDR3 length: 14 amino acids. V was pared by 7 bases and J by 4 bases, with 3 bases of the junction left unmatched. In nucleotides, the CDR3 is TGTGCCATCAAGGGACTAGCGGGAGAGTACGAGCAGTACTTC. Amino acids: CAIKGLAGEYEQYF.

This clonotype was counted many times. The chain recombines TRBV4-1 with TRBJ1-1; the match to TRBD1 covers 7 bases. Germline CDR1 MGHRA, CDR2 YSYEKL. Unmatched junction bases numbered 13, after V lost 1 base and J lost 2 bases. The CDR3 covers 18 residues. The CDR3 region has the DNA TGCGCCAGCAGCCAAGGTCTTACAGGGGAATCCTCTAACACTGAAGCTTTCTTT. Translated: CASSQGLTGESSNTEAFF.